The rows below give T cell receptor beta chains drawn from one sample of a study of siplizumab effects on memory and regulatory T cells. Sequencing used immunoSEQ multiplex PCR; TCRdb keeps in-frame clones, though not all of them. Of about 120,000 clones listed, 94% are singletons. Sequenced sample: non-Treg CD4+ T cells sorted from blood. The origin of the receptors is a human donor in good health. Both conserved end residues are part of each CDR3. Fields, in order: V gene, clone size, D gene, J gene, CDR3 protein, CDR3 DNA. A D gene is named only where the DNA matches it firmly. Where a row states a size, it is once, few, many or the class of an expanded clone; other rows omit it.

V gene: TRBV7-6
clone size: -
D gene: -
J gene: TRBJ2-5
CDR3 protein: CASSFRGRETQYF
CDR3 DNA: TGTGCCAGCAGCTTTCGAGGGAGGGAGACCCAGTACTTC

V gene: TRBV5-1
clone size: once
D gene: -
J gene: TRBJ2-7
CDR3 protein: CASRGTQLAEQYF
CDR3 DNA: TGCGCCAGCCGGGGAACTCAGCTCGCCGAGCAGTACTTC

V gene: TRBV5-1
clone size: -
D gene: -
J gene: TRBJ2-5
CDR3 protein: CASSLVGGDQETQYF
CDR3 DNA: TGCGCCAGCAGCTTGGTTGGCGGGGACCAAGAGACCCAGTACTTC

V gene: TRBV5-1
clone size: -
D gene: -
J gene: TRBJ2-7
CDR3 protein: CASSPRQLNYEQYF
CDR3 DNA: TGCGCCAGCAGCCCAAGACAGCTCAACTACGAGCAGTACTTC

V gene: TRBV6-5
clone size: -
D gene: TRBD1
J gene: TRBJ1-4
CDR3 protein: CASRSTGEKLFF
CDR3 DNA: TGTGCCAGCAGGTCGACAGGGGAAAAACTGTTTTTT

V gene: TRBV5-1
clone size: -
D gene: -
J gene: TRBJ2-5
CDR3 protein: CASSGGSGRRETQYF
CDR3 DNA: TGCGCCTCAAGTGGGGGGTCCGGCCGCCGGGAGACCCAGTACTTC

V gene: TRBV18
clone size: -
D gene: -
J gene: TRBJ1-1
CDR3 protein: CASSPKGVTGDTEAFF
CDR3 DNA: TGTGCCAGCTCACCAAAGGGAGTAACAGGCGACACTGAAGCTTTCTTT

V gene: TRBV14
clone size: -
D gene: TRBD2
J gene: TRBJ2-1
CDR3 protein: CASSQGTTTYNEQFF
CDR3 DNA: TGTGCCAGCAGCCAGGGGACTACCACCTACAATGAGCAGTTCTTC

V gene: TRBV5-6
clone size: -
D gene: -
J gene: TRBJ2-7
CDR3 protein: CASSLWGYEQYF
CDR3 DNA: TGTGCCAGCAGCTTGTGGGGCTACGAGCAGTACTTC

V gene: TRBV25-1
clone size: -
D gene: TRBD2
J gene: TRBJ2-5
CDR3 protein: CASSERAGAETQYF
CDR3 DNA: TGTGCCAGCAGTGAACGAGCGGGGGCGGAGACCCAGTACTTC

V gene: TRBV27
clone size: -
D gene: TRBD1
J gene: TRBJ1-4
CDR3 protein: CASSRGRLGEKLFF
CDR3 DNA: TGTGCCAGCAGCAGGGGGCGCTTGGGTGAAAAACTGTTTTTT

V gene: TRBV5-8
clone size: once
D gene: -
J gene: TRBJ2-1
CDR3 protein: CASSLYGGLSYNEQFF
CDR3 DNA: TGTGCCAGCAGCCTATACGGCGGACTCTCCTACAATGAGCAGTTCTTC

V gene: TRBV6-1
clone size: -
D gene: TRBD2
J gene: TRBJ2-1
CDR3 protein: CASSEPRTSDNEQFF
CDR3 DNA: TGTGCCAGCAGTGAACCAAGGACTAGTGACAATGAGCAGTTCTTC

V gene: TRBV6-1
clone size: -
D gene: TRBD1
J gene: TRBJ1-5
CDR3 protein: CASSEGGTVDQPQHF
CDR3 DNA: TGTGCCAGCAGTGAAGGGGGGACAGTTGATCAGCCCCAGCATTTT

V gene: TRBV6-5
clone size: -
D gene: TRBD2
J gene: TRBJ2-2
CDR3 protein: CASRGLANTGELFF
CDR3 DNA: TGTGCCAGCCGGGGACTAGCGAACACCGGGGAGCTGTTTTTT

V gene: TRBV7-2
clone size: -
D gene: TRBD2
J gene: TRBJ2-7
CDR3 protein: CASSFPGVAGGLEQYF
CDR3 DNA: TGTGCCAGCAGCTTCCCAGGGGTAGCGGGAGGGTTGGAGCAGTACTTC

V gene: TRBV5-1
clone size: -
D gene: -
J gene: TRBJ2-5
CDR3 protein: CASSSGTLQETQYF
CDR3 DNA: TGCGCCAGCAGCTCCGGGACACTACAAGAGACCCAGTACTTC

V gene: TRBV11-1
clone size: -
D gene: -
J gene: TRBJ2-2
CDR3 protein: CASSSRTANTGELFF
CDR3 DNA: TGTGCCAGCAGCTCCAGGACAGCGAACACCGGGGAGCTGTTTTTT

V gene: TRBV5-5
clone size: -
D gene: TRBD1
J gene: TRBJ2-7
CDR3 protein: CASRLTGGNSYEQYF
CDR3 DNA: TGTGCCAGCAGGTTGACAGGGGGCAACTCCTACGAGCAGTACTTC

V gene: TRBV27
clone size: -
D gene: -
J gene: TRBJ1-5
CDR3 protein: CASEGGGPNQPQHF
CDR3 DNA: TGTGCCAGCGAGGGGGGGGGCCCCAATCAGCCCCAGCATTTT

V gene: TRBV6-5
clone size: -
D gene: TRBD1
J gene: TRBJ2-5
CDR3 protein: CASSRPPTGQETQYF
CDR3 DNA: TGTGCCAGCAGCCGCCCCCCGACAGGGCAAGAGACCCAGTACTTC

V gene: TRBV11-2
clone size: -
D gene: -
J gene: TRBJ2-7
CDR3 protein: CASSLVGYEQYF
CDR3 DNA: TGTGCCAGCAGCTTAGTAGGGTACGAGCAGTACTTC

V gene: TRBV5-1
clone size: few
D gene: -
J gene: TRBJ2-5
CDR3 protein: CASSLEGQETQYF
CDR3 DNA: TGCGCCAGCAGCTTGGAGGGGCAAGAGACCCAGTACTTC

V gene: TRBV5-1
clone size: -
D gene: -
J gene: TRBJ2-2
CDR3 protein: CASRALAPNTGDGELFF
CDR3 DNA: TGCGCCAGCAGGGCTCTGGCTCCGAACACCGGGGACGGGGAGCTGTTTTTT

V gene: TRBV30
clone size: -
D gene: -
J gene: TRBJ1-1
CDR3 protein: CAWSVQEGAEAFF
CDR3 DNA: TGTGCCTGGAGTGTACAGGAAGGGGCTGAAGCTTTCTTT

V gene: TRBV5-6
clone size: -
D gene: -
J gene: TRBJ1-3
CDR3 protein: CASSMGRGRNTIYF
CDR3 DNA: TGTGCCAGCAGCATGGGTAGGGGCAGGAACACCATATATTTT

V gene: TRBV30
clone size: -
D gene: TRBD1
J gene: TRBJ1-1
CDR3 protein: CAWSVQGGGTEAFF
CDR3 DNA: TGTGCCTGGAGTGTCCAGGGGGGTGGCACTGAAGCTTTCTTT

V gene: TRBV5-1
clone size: -
D gene: -
J gene: TRBJ2-6
CDR3 protein: CASSLFPGPSGANVLTF
CDR3 DNA: TGCGCCAGCAGCTTGTTTCCTGGTCCGTCCGGGGCCAACGTCCTGACTTTC

V gene: TRBV4-2
clone size: -
D gene: TRBD1
J gene: TRBJ1-5
CDR3 protein: CASSQQDRGSNQPQHF
CDR3 DNA: TGTGCCAGCAGCCAACAAGACAGGGGTAGCAATCAGCCCCAGCATTTT

V gene: TRBV27
clone size: -
D gene: -
J gene: TRBJ2-7
CDR3 protein: CASQDWEAGKNEQYF
CDR3 DNA: TGTGCCAGCCAGGATTGGGAGGCGGGGAAAAACGAGCAGTACTTC

V gene: TRBV2
clone size: -
D gene: TRBD1
J gene: TRBJ2-2
CDR3 protein: CASSEGGGATGELFF
CDR3 DNA: TGTGCCAGCAGTGAAGGAGGGGGCGCGACCGGGGAGCTGTTTTTT

V gene: TRBV7-2
clone size: -
D gene: TRBD1
J gene: TRBJ2-7
CDR3 protein: CASSIDRAYYEQYF
CDR3 DNA: TGTGCCAGCAGCATCGACAGGGCTTACTACGAGCAGTACTTC

V gene: TRBV5-4
clone size: -
D gene: -
J gene: TRBJ1-6
CDR3 protein: CASSLRLTGSPLHF
CDR3 DNA: TGTGCCAGCAGCTTGCGGCTTACTGGTTCACCCCTCCACTTT

V gene: TRBV7-2
clone size: once
D gene: -
J gene: TRBJ2-1
CDR3 protein: CASSLEGRAVNEQFF
CDR3 DNA: TGTGCCAGCAGCTTAGAGGGTCGCGCGGTTAATGAGCAGTTCTTC

V gene: TRBV6-1
clone size: once
D gene: -
J gene: TRBJ2-5
CDR3 protein: CASSRGPQETQYF
CDR3 DNA: TGTGCCAGCAGCCGCGGACCACAAGAGACCCAGTACTTC

V gene: TRBV5-1
clone size: -
D gene: -
J gene: TRBJ2-2
CDR3 protein: CASSLSGGAGELFF
CDR3 DNA: TGCGCCAGCAGCTTGAGTGGCGGGGCCGGGGAGCTGTTTTTT

V gene: TRBV6-1
clone size: -
D gene: TRBD1
J gene: TRBJ1-2
CDR3 protein: CATRTGDNYGYTF
CDR3 DNA: TGTGCCACCCGGACAGGGGATAACTATGGCTACACCTTC

V gene: TRBV6-5
clone size: -
D gene: -
J gene: TRBJ1-5
CDR3 protein: CASGFVNQPQHF
CDR3 DNA: TGTGCCAGCGGATTCGTTAATCAGCCCCAGCATTTT

V gene: TRBV5-1
clone size: -
D gene: -
J gene: TRBJ2-5
CDR3 protein: CASSLQNQPQETQYF
CDR3 DNA: TGCGCCAGCAGCTTACAAAATCAGCCCCAAGAGACCCAGTACTTC

V gene: TRBV19
clone size: few
D gene: -
J gene: TRBJ1-2
CDR3 protein: CASEGSFYGYTF
CDR3 DNA: TGTGCCTCGGAGGGGTCTTTCTATGGCTACACCTTC

V gene: TRBV9
clone size: -
D gene: -
J gene: TRBJ2-7
CDR3 protein: CASSVGGLSYEQYF
CDR3 DNA: TGTGCCAGCAGCGTTGGAGGGTTATCCTACGAGCAGTACTTC

V gene: TRBV30
clone size: -
D gene: -
J gene: TRBJ2-3
CDR3 protein: CAWSVFEGTDTQYF
CDR3 DNA: TGTGCCTGGAGTGTATTTGAGGGGACAGATACGCAGTATTTT

V gene: TRBV19
clone size: -
D gene: -
J gene: TRBJ1-5
CDR3 protein: CASSSPGAGKGYGNQPQHF
CDR3 DNA: TGTGCCAGTAGTAGCCCTGGGGCAGGGAAGGGGTATGGCAATCAGCCCCAGCATTTT

V gene: TRBV25-1
clone size: -
D gene: -
J gene: TRBJ2-7
CDR3 protein: CASRTGDISGEQYF
CDR3 DNA: TGTGCCAGCAGAACAGGAGATATCTCGGGCGAGCAGTACTTC

V gene: TRBV19
clone size: -
D gene: TRBD1
J gene: TRBJ1-1
CDR3 protein: CASSIPPDRVAEAFF
CDR3 DNA: TGTGCCAGTAGTATCCCCCCGGACAGGGTTGCTGAAGCTTTCTTT

V gene: TRBV2
clone size: -
D gene: -
J gene: TRBJ1-5
CDR3 protein: CASSGRLGDQPQHF
CDR3 DNA: TGTGCCAGCAGTGGACGCTTGGGGGATCAGCCCCAGCATTTT

V gene: TRBV7-2
clone size: -
D gene: TRBD2
J gene: TRBJ2-3
CDR3 protein: CASSTGLAGGTDTQYF
CDR3 DNA: TGTGCCAGCAGCACTGGACTAGCGGGAGGAACAGATACGCAGTATTTT

V gene: TRBV6-1
clone size: -
D gene: -
J gene: TRBJ1-5
CDR3 protein: CASSELGSGQPQHF
CDR3 DNA: TGTGCCAGCAGTGAATTGGGATCGGGTCAGCCCCAGCATTTT